These 9 T cell receptor beta chains were sequenced from one sample in a study of cytomegalovirus exposure and HLA in healthy donors. The PCR employed 60 Vbeta primers together with 13 Jbeta primers. Sequencing was performed with immunoSEQ multiplex PCR; in TCRdb, only in-frame clones are kept and a portion is missing. The repertoire has 200,000 to 250,000 clones, around 77% of them found once; the top ten carry about 2.7%. Sample: PBMCs. These receptors all stem from a woman under 40 in good health and CMV-seronegative.

The rearrangement uses TRBV5-1 and TRBJ2-6, with 7 bases that match TRBD1. Germline CDR1 and CDR2: SGHRS and YFSETQ. V was clipped by 3 bases and J by 0 bases; unmatched bases: 3. This CDR3 has 16 amino acids. CDR3 sequence: CASSYDRASGANVLTF. The CDR3 DNA reads TGCGCCAGCAGCTACGACAGGGCCTCTGGGGCCAACGTCCTGACTTTC.

The chain couples TRBV19 to TRBJ2-7; weak D call: TRBD1 (7 bases). Germline lookup yields CDR1 LNHDA and CDR2 SQIVND (reference sequence). The CDR3 has 11 amino acids. V was trimmed by 8 bases and J by 6 bases, leaving 11 bases between them. CDR3 bases: TGTGCCAGTTCAGGGGGGAGCGAGCAGTACTTC. Translated: CASSGGSEQYF.

The V gene is TRBV5-1, the J gene TRBJ2-7, with 7 bases fitting TRBD2. From germline, CDR1 is SGHRS and CDR2 YFSETQ. With 5 bases clipped from V and 2 bases from J, the junction kept 13 bases outside the gene matches. This CDR3 is built from 16 residues. The CDR3: CASRRVPSGDPYEQYF. The CDR3 nucleotides read TGCGCCAGCAGACGGGTCCCCAGCGGGGACCCCTACGAGCAGTACTTC.

The chain is built from TRBV4-1 and TRBJ2-2; no reliable D call. The V and J ends lost 4 bases and 4 bases respectively, with 16 bases between them. Germline values: CDR1 MGHRA, CDR2 YSYEKL. The CDR3 sequence is 16 residues long. CDR3 protein: CASSPRVSLTTGELFF. CDR3 in DNA: TGCGCCAGCAGCCCAAGAGTAAGTCTTACCACCGGGGAGCTGTTTTTT.

The CDR3 reads CSARRSETQYF. CDR3 in DNA: TGCAGTGCTAGAAGGAGTGAGACCCAGTACTTC. The chain links TRBV20-1 to TRBJ2-5; D unclear. The CDR3 is 11 residues long. Between the trimmed V and J ends, which lost 2 bases and 5 bases, there was a span of 6 bases. CDR1 is DFQATT, CDR2 SNEGSKA, per germline (reference sequence).

V and J are TRBV5-1 and TRBJ2-1; 10 nucleotides agree with TRBD2. This CDR3 spans 18 amino acids. CDR1 is SGHRS and CDR2 is YFSETQ in the germline V gene. V lost 4 bases and J lost 3; bases outside the gene matches: 13. CDR3 sequence reads: CASSAPRKVAGGYNEQFF. For the CDR3, the DNA is TGCGCCAGCAGCGCCCCACGGAAGGTAGCGGGAGGCTACAATGAGCAGTTCTTC.

The chain employs TRBV19 and TRBJ2-3; possible D gene TRBD2, 7 bases. Trimming pared 9 bases from V and 4 bases from J, leaving 17 bases between. Germline CDR1 LNHDA, CDR2 SQIVND (reference sequence). This CDR3 region has 14 residues. CDR3 amino acids: CASSKGGASDTQYF. As DNA, the CDR3 is TGTGCCAGCTCAAAGGGGGGGGCGTCAGATACGCAGTATTTT.

The CDR3 DNA follows: TGTGCCAGCAGTTTTGGGGGGGCCGATTACAATGGCTACAATGAGCAGTTCTTC. Protein sequence: CASSFGGADYNGYNEQFF. This chain uses TRBV27 with TRBJ2-1, with D maybe TRBD2 (7 bases). Trimming took off 3 bases at V and 3 bases at J, with 21 bases between the two ends. CDR1 MNHEY and CDR2 SMNVEV come from the germline V gene (reference sequence). This CDR3 is 18 amino acids long.

J is TRBJ1-5 and V is TRBV28; D remains unclear. The length of the CDR3 is 13 residues. Trimming took 8 bases from V and 2 from J, leaving 10 bases between them. Germline CDR1 MDHEN, CDR2 SYDVKM. In DNA, the CDR3 is TGTGCCAGCCGAATTCAGGGCAATCAGCCCCAGCATTTT. Translated: CASRIQGNQPQHF.